Below are 21 T cell receptor beta chains sequenced from a single sample in a study of hypomethylating agent response in myelodysplastic syndrome. Measured with immunoSEQ multiplex PCR; TCRdb has only the in-frame clones, and not every one. Seen here are 950 to 1,200 clones, about 81% observed once, and the top ten hold around 17%. The sample in question was bone marrow, obtained before or after starting hypomethylating agent treatment for myelodysplastic syndrome (not recorded which). The source of these receptors is a human donor with myelodysplastic syndrome.

This chain links TRBV5-1 with TRBJ2-3; TRBD1 matches at 7 bases. There are 15 residues in the CDR3. Trimming at V came to 0 bases and at J to 4 bases, leaving 5 bases not matched to a gene. Germline V gene sequence: CDR1 SGHRS, CDR2 YFSETQ. In DNA form, the CDR3 reads TGCGCCAGCAGCTTGGGGGACAGTCGTGCAGATACGCAGTATTTT. It codes for CASSLGDSRADTQYF.

This clone has a handful of counts. The chain recombines TRBV6-6 with TRBJ2-1; the D gene is possibly TRBD2 (5 bases). V shed 7 bases and J shed 9 bases, with 10 bases lying between them. CDR3 length: 11 residues. Germline CDR1 is MNHNY and CDR2 is SVGAGI (reference sequence). The DNA for the CDR3 is TGTGCCAGCACCCTCCGGGGTGAGCAGTTCTTC. Translation: CASTLRGEQFF.

The V gene is TRBV16, the J gene TRBJ2-3, with a possible D match to TRBD1 (5 bases). The germline CDR1 and CDR2 sequences are KGHSY and FQNENV. CDR3 size: 14 residues. Trimming stripped 1 base from V and 2 bases from J, with 7 bases between. CDR3 sequence reads: CASSQWGLTDTQYF. CDR3 sequence (DNA): TGTGCCAGCAGCCAATGGGGCCTCACAGATACGCAGTATTTT.

The rearrangement joins TRBV2 to TRBJ1-1, with D unresolved. There are 12 residues in the CDR3. Germline assignment: CDR1 SNHLY and CDR2 FYNNEI. Trimming pared 7 bases from V and 5 bases from J, leaving 11 bases between. The CDR3 loop is CASKAVGTEAFF. Here the CDR3 DNA reads TGTGCCAGCAAGGCGGTGGGGACTGAAGCTTTCTTT.

This chain links TRBV19 with TRBJ2-5; D not certain. With the DNA end fitting TRBJ2-7 better, the J assignment may be wrong. Germline-derived CDR1 and CDR2 are LNHDA and SQIVND (reference sequence). CDR3 length: 13 amino acids. The CDR3 nucleotides are TGTGCCAGTAGTGCAACAGTGACCTACGAGCAGTACTTC. Protein: CASSATVTYEQYF.

CDR3 in amino acids: CASSLVLGVNEKLFF. DNA for the CDR3: TGTGCCAGCAGCTTAGTTTTAGGAGTTAATGAAAAACTGTTTTTT. The chain is built from TRBV11-2 and TRBJ1-4; D unresolved. Trimming pared 1 base from V and 4 bases from J, leaving 10 bases between. The CDR3 spans 15 residues. Germline-derived CDR1 and CDR2 are SGHAT and FQNNGV.

The sample holds one count of this clone. V is TRBV29-1 and J is TRBJ1-5; no reliable D call. This CDR3 is 12 amino acids long. Trimming shortened V by 5 bases and J by 7 bases, and 12 bases separated the two germline ends. Germline V gene sequence: CDR1 SQVTM, CDR2 ANQGSEA. CDR3 region: CSVIPSGQPQHF. The CDR3 coding sequence is TGCAGCGTTATACCATCGGGGCAGCCCCAGCATTTT. Looking up the rest from reference TRBV29-1 and TRBJ1-5 gives the full variable domain: SAVISQKPSRDICQRGTSLTIQCQVDSQVTMMFWYRQQPGQSLTLIATANQGSEATYESGFVIDKFPISRPNLTFSTLTVSNMSPEDSSIYLCSVIPSGQPQHFGDGTRLSIL.

The genes are TRBV7-9 and TRBJ2-7; D may be TRBD2 (6 bases). In germline, CDR1 is SEHNR, CDR2 FQNEAQ (reference sequence). The V and J ends lost 3 bases and 6 bases respectively, with 9 bases between them. The CDR3 is 12 residues long. The DNA for the CDR3 is TGTGCCAGCAGCTTGGGGGGTTCCGAGCAGTACTTC. The encoded protein is CASSLGGSEQYF.

The V and J genes are TRBV11-2 and TRBJ2-7; D is unclear. This CDR3 region has 13 residues. The V end lost 5 bases, the J end lost 6 bases, and 14 bases lay between the germline ends. Germline CDR1 is SGHAT and CDR2 is FQNNGV. The CDR3 is CASSLVTASEQYF. For the CDR3, the DNA is TGTGCCAGCAGCCTTGTGACGGCGTCCGAGCAGTACTTC.

The chain recombines TRBV5-1 with TRBJ2-1; D may match TRBD1 or TRBD2 (5 bases each). Per the germline V gene, CDR1 is SGHRS and CDR2 is YFSETQ. V lost 4 bases to trimming and J lost 6 bases, with 14 bases between them. The CDR3 is 14 amino acids. For the CDR3, the DNA is TGCGCCAGCAGCCTGGGGGACGGGGTCAATGAGCAGTTCTTC. Translated, it gives CASSLGDGVNEQFF.

The chain carries TRBV28 and TRBJ1-4, with D uncertain. This CDR3 comprises 14 residues. CDR1 is MDHEN and CDR2 is SYDVKM in the germline V gene. V lost 6 bases, J lost 0 bases, and 8 bases lay in between. The CDR3 DNA sequence: TGTGCCAGCAGCCTACCTGCAACTAATGAAAAACTGTTTTTT. Its translation is CASSLPATNEKLFF.

CDR3 in amino acids: CASSRSPNTGGSEKLFF. The CDR3 region has the DNA TGTGCCAGCAGCCGAAGTCCCAATACAGGGGGTAGTGAAAAACTGTTTTTT. This chain joins TRBV7-6 and TRBJ1-4; the match to TRBD1 covers 8 bases. CDR1 is SGHVS, CDR2 FNYEAQ, per germline. The CDR3 covers 17 residues. V lost 5 bases, J lost 7 bases, and 15 bases stayed unmatched. The complete variable domain, with remaining parts taken from reference TRBV7-6 and TRBJ1-4, reads GAGVSQSPRYKVTKRGQDVALRCDPISGHVSLYWYRQALGQGPEFLTYFNYEAQQDKSGLPNDRFSAERPEGSISTLTIQRTEQRDSAMYRCASSRSPNTGGSEKLFFGSGTQLSVL.

V usage is TRBV10-3 and J usage is TRBJ2-5; TRBD2 agrees at 7 bases. The CDR3 is made up of 15 amino acids. V shed 2 bases and J 5 bases; nucleotides not matched to a gene: 8. The germline V gene has CDR1 ENHRY and CDR2 SYGVKD. The CDR3 coding sequence is TGTGCCATCAGTGAGACTACTAGCGACTTTGAGACCCAGTACTTC. This sequence encodes CAISETTSDFETQYF.

The chain joins TRBV7-9 to TRBJ2-1; TRBD2 matches at 7 bases. The V gene end was trimmed by 5 bases and the J gene end by 6 bases; junction bases not matched to a gene: 7. This CDR3 spans 14 amino acids. Germline CDR1 is SEHNR and CDR2 is FQNEAQ (reference sequence). The CDR3 loop reads CASSARLASNEQFF. The CDR3 DNA sequence: TGTGCCAGCAGCGCCCGACTAGCTAGCAATGAGCAGTTCTTC.

The chain recombines TRBV2 with TRBJ1-6; D is unresolved. V was pared by 2 bases and J by 10 bases, with 21 bases between. The CDR3 contains 17 residues. CDR1 and CDR2 from the germline V gene are SNHLY and FYNNEI. The CDR3 spells CASSELLRGNLVSPLHF. In nucleotides, the CDR3 is TGTGCCAGCAGTGAACTTCTTCGGGGAAACTTGGTATCACCCCTCCACTTT.

The chain joins TRBV19 to TRBJ1-2, with D uncertain. Germline V CDR1 and CDR2: LNHDA, SQIVND (reference sequence). The germline V and J ends were trimmed by 1 base and 4 bases, with 7 bases remaining between them. CDR3 size: 13 residues. CDR3 DNA sequence: TGTGCCAGTAGTATAGGGGGAAGCTATGGCTACACCTTC. Encoded protein: CASSIGGSYGYTF.

The chain uses TRBV7-2 and TRBJ1-5, with 7 bases that match TRBD1. Germline assignment: CDR1 SGHTA and CDR2 FQGNSA. CDR3 length: 15 residues. Unmatched junction bases numbered 6, after V lost 2 bases and J lost 5 bases. The DNA of the CDR3 is TGTGCCAGCAGCTTATCGCCAGGGGGGGATCAGCCCCAGCATTTT. Translation gives CASSLSPGGDQPQHF.

J is TRBJ1-5 and V is TRBV28, with D unresolved. V was clipped by 6 bases and J by 0 bases, with 27 bases between them. The CDR3 totals 20 residues. CDR1 is MDHEN, CDR2 SYDVKM, per germline. The chain's CDR3 is CASRPRRVALGPSSNQPQHF. In DNA, the CDR3 is TGTGCCAGCAGACCACGCCGGGTTGCACTCGGTCCCTCTAGCAATCAGCCCCAGCATTTT.

The V call is TRBV28, the J call TRBJ2-1; TRBD2 matches 15 bases. CDR1 MDHEN and CDR2 SYDVKM come from the germline V gene. J lost 7 bases, V lost 6 bases, and 7 bases had no gene match. CDR3 length: 16 amino acids. The CDR3 coding sequence is TGTGCCAGCAGCCAAGGGACTAGCGGGGGGATAAATGAGCAGTTCTTC. This sequence encodes CASSQGTSGGINEQFF.

The chain is built from TRBV2 and TRBJ1-1, with 11 bases matching TRBD1. The CDR3 loop spans 17 amino acids. V was clipped by 6 bases and J by 0 bases; unmatched bases: 9. The germline V gene has CDR1 SNHLY and CDR2 FYNNEI. CDR3: CASSGDRGKTMNTEAFF. CDR3 nucleotides: TGTGCCAGCAGCGGGGACAGGGGGAAAACCATGAACACTGAAGCTTTCTTT.

The V call is TRBV7-2, the J call TRBJ1-5, with D perhaps matching TRBD1 (5 bases). Deletions cut 5 bases from V and 15 bases from J, with 23 bases between. Per the germline V gene, CDR1 is SGHTA and CDR2 is FQGNSA. The CDR3 sequence is 14 residues long. The DNA of the CDR3 is TGTGCCAGCAGCCCAAGAGGGGAAGGGGAGATGAGGCATTTT. It is translated as CASSPRGEGEMRHF.